These 9 T cell receptor beta chains originate from one sample sequenced in a study of shared clonotypes between healthy human individuals. Repertoires were generated with immunoSEQ multiplex PCR, while TCRdb's copy carries only in-frame clones and drops some. In the table there are hundreds of thousands of clones, around 93% of which are singletons. Naivety among CD8 cells was defined by CD45RO negativity and positive CCR7 selection, thereby excluding terminally differentiated effector memory CD45RA+ cells. The sample comprised naive CD8+ T cells sorted from blood. The source is a man younger than 45 in good health.

CDR3 loop: CASSWYRASTDTQYF. DNA of the CDR3: TGTGCCAGCAGTTGGTACAGAGCTAGCACAGATACGCAGTATTTT. The genes are TRBV28 and TRBJ2-3, with D unclear. Per germline, CDR1 MDHEN and CDR2 SYDVKM. The length of the CDR3 is 15 residues. Trimming stripped 4 bases from V and 0 bases from J, with 11 bases between.

The rearrangement uses TRBV28 and TRBJ1-1; no reliable D call. This CDR3 contains 15 residues. Between the trimmed V and J ends, which lost 4 bases and 1 base, there was a span of 13 bases. From germline, CDR1 is MDHEN and CDR2 SYDVKM. The CDR3 DNA sequence: TGTGCCAGCAGTTACGTGGGATCGGAGAACACTGAAGCTTTCTTT. This translates into CASSYVGSENTEAFF.

The V and J genes are TRBV27 and TRBJ2-7; D is undetermined. The ends were cut back, 3 bases at V and 0 bases at J, with 18 bases in the middle. Germline CDR1 and CDR2: MNHEY and SMNVEV (reference sequence). CDR3 size: 17 residues. The CDR3 DNA sequence: TGTGCCAGCAGTTTTAAGGCACGGCAGTTCAGCTCCTACGAGCAGTACTTC. Residues: CASSFKARQFSSYEQYF.

V usage is TRBV15 and J usage is TRBJ1-1, with D tentatively TRBD1 (6 bases). CDR1 and CDR2 (germline): LNHNV, YYDKDF (reference sequence). Trimming took off 8 bases at V and 8 bases at J, with 27 bases between the two ends. This CDR3 has 16 amino acids. Here the CDR3 reads CATQFFPRQRTAEAFF. CDR3 bases: TGTGCCACCCAGTTCTTTCCCAGACAGAGGACAGCAGAAGCTTTCTTT.

This clone was detected once. The V and J genes are TRBV4-1 and TRBJ2-1; TRBD2 aligns across 8 bases. J was trimmed by 4 bases and V by 0 bases; bases with no gene match: 5. Germline CDR1 and CDR2: MGHRA and YSYEKL. The CDR3 loop spans 16 amino acids. The CDR3 loop is CASSQDPSGQYNEQFF. DNA of the CDR3: TGCGCCAGCAGCCAAGACCCTAGCGGGCAATACAATGAGCAGTTCTTC.

This chain connects TRBV13 to TRBJ1-1; D gene ambiguous. V was shortened by 4 bases and J by 0 bases, with 3 bases between the two germline ends. The CDR3 contains 12 residues. Germline assignment: CDR1 PRHDT and CDR2 FYEKMQ (reference sequence). In nucleotides, the CDR3 is TGTGCCAGCAGCTGGATGAACACTGAAGCTTTCTTT. Its translation is CASSWMNTEAFF.

About this clone: Other DNA variants within this sample encode the same CDR3. The J gene is TRBJ2-2, the V gene TRBV27, with a weak D call TRBD2 (6 bases). V gave up 3 bases and J gave up 3 bases, with 8 bases separating them. The CDR3 has 14 residues. Germline V CDR1 and CDR2: MNHEY, SMNVEV (reference sequence). The CDR3 here is CASSFTSYTGELFF. In DNA form, the CDR3 reads TGTGCCAGCAGTTTTACTAGCTACACCGGGGAGCTGTTTTTT.

As regards this clone: One end of the junction varies from germline; a read error may be responsible. The V gene is TRBV5-1, the J gene TRBJ2-7; D gene ambiguous. CDR1 is SGHRS, CDR2 YFSETQ, per germline. The CDR3 totals 13 residues. The CDR3 DNA reads as TGTGCCAGCAGCTTGGGATCTCTTTTGGGGCAGTACTTC. The encoded protein is CASSLGSLLGQYF.

CDR3 DNA: TGTGCCAGCGCACTTAACACTGAAGCTTTCTTT. It yields the protein CASALNTEAFF. The gene calls are TRBV19 and TRBJ1-1; D remains unclear. V dropped 9 bases and J dropped 2 bases, with 7 bases sitting between them. Per the germline V gene, CDR1 is LNHDA and CDR2 is SQIVND (reference sequence). The CDR3 covers 11 residues. The full variable domain, rest sourced from reference TRBV19 and TRBJ1-1, is DGGITQSPKYLFRKEGQNVTLSCEQNLNHDAMYWYRQDPGQGLRLIYYSQIVNDFQKGDIAEGYSVSREKKESFPLTVTSAQKNPTAFYLCASALNTEAFFGQGTRLTVV.